These T cell receptor beta chains were read from a single sample in a study of T cells in Graves' hyperthyroidism and ophthalmopathy. From the multiplex PCR reads, TCRdb called clonotypes with MiXCR, one entry per CDR3 protein. Here the sample spans about 590,000 distinct CDR3 sequences, less than 20% being singletons. Input material: blood. These receptors originate from a woman aged 30 to 39 with Graves' hyperthyroidism. Both conserved end residues are part of each CDR3. D genes are given only for firm matches. Only some rows state a clone size, as once, few, many or a class for expanded clones.

abundance	v_gene	d_gene	j_gene	CDR3nt	CDR3aa
many	TRBV28	TRBD2	TRBJ2-3	TGTGCCAGCAATAGGGCTAGCGGGAGGGCAGATACGCAGTATTTT	CASNRASGRADTQYF
many	TRBV7-2	.	TRBJ2-1	TGTGCCAGCAGCCGGGAATACGAGCAGTTCTTC	CASSREYEQFF
many	TRBV5-1	.	TRBJ2-3	TGCGCCAGCAGCTGCACAGATACGCAGTATTTT	CASSCTDTQYF
many	TRBV3-1	.	TRBJ1-1	TGTGCCAGCAGCCAAGAATTGTTTGGGGGTAATGGTGAAGCTTTCTTT	CASSQELFGGNGEAFF
few	TRBV29-1	.	TRBJ2-3	TGCAGCGTTGAAGAGCCCGGGCGTACGCAGTATTTT	CSVEEPGRTQYF
few	TRBV7-2	.	TRBJ2-5	TGTGCCAGCAGCTTAGCCCAGGGGCCCCAGTACTTC	CASSLAQGPQYF
many	TRBV30	.	TRBJ2-7	TGTGCCTGGAGGCCGGACTTCCCCTACGAGCAGTACTTC	CAWRPDFPYEQYF
many	TRBV30	TRBD1	TRBJ1-6	TGTGCCTGCAGGGGGCAGAATTCACCCCTCCACTTT	CACRGQNSPLHF
.	TRBV20-1	.	TRBJ2-5	TGCAGTGCCCTCGCCCCGGGTCAAGAGACCCAGTACTTC	CSALAPGQETQYF
.	TRBV4-3	.	TRBJ2-5	TGCGCCAGCAGCCAAGAGGGGCTAGGCGGGGAGACCCAGTACTTC	CASSQEGLGGETQYF
.	TRBV28	TRBD2	TRBJ2-3	TGTGCCAGCCGACCCCGGACTAGCGGGACTAGCACAGATACGCAGTATTTT	CASRPRTSGTSTDTQYF
many	TRBV7-3	TRBD2	TRBJ2-2	TGTGCCAGCAGCTTCGGGGGGTCCGGGGAGCTGTTTTTT	CASSFGGSGELFF
few	TRBV27	.	TRBJ2-5	TGTGCCAGCAGTTTAGTCGGGGGGCTGGAGACCCAGTACTTC	CASSLVGGLETQYF
.	TRBV29-1	.	TRBJ2-1	TGCAGCGTTGAAGATATTATTAGGGCCAGCAATGAGCAGTTCTTC	CSVEDIIRASNEQFF
.	TRBV5-5	.	TRBJ2-4	TGTGCCAGCAGCTTGGAAAGGGAGTCAGGGTACTTC	CASSLERESGYF
.	TRBV9	TRBD2	TRBJ2-7	TGTGCCAGCAGCGTAGCTTTAGCGGGCACCTACGAGCAGTACTTC	CASSVALAGTYEQYF
many	TRBV2	TRBD1	TRBJ1-4	TGTGCCAGCAGGGGACAGCCGGGTGAAAAACTGTTTTTT	CASRGQPGEKLFF
.	TRBV12-5	.	TRBJ2-7	TGTGCTAGTGGTTCAGGGGACGGATTATACGAGCAGTACTTC	CASGSGDGLYEQYF
few	TRBV7-2	.	TRBJ1-1	TGTGCCAGCAGCTTAGCGGCTGTCACTGAAGCTTTCTTT	CASSLAAVTEAFF
many	TRBV5-1	TRBD1	TRBJ2-1	TGCGCCAGCAGAGGGGCAGGGGGAATCTACAATGAGCAGTTCTTC	CASRGAGGIYNEQFF
many	TRBV6-2/TRBV6-3	.	TRBJ2-3	TGTGCCAGCAGTTACGCAGATACGCAGTATTTT	CASSYADTQYF
few	TRBV19	.	TRBJ2-7	TGTGCCAGTAGTATAGATCGCCCAACCTACGAGCAGTACTTC	CASSIDRPTYEQYF
few	TRBV7-6	TRBD1	TRBJ1-4	TGTGCCAGCAGCGATTTGGGACAGGGTGATGAAAAACTGTTTTTT	CASSDLGQGDEKLFF
many	TRBV11-1	TRBD1	TRBJ2-1	TGTGCCAGCAGCTTAGTTGGGACAGGTTACAATGAGCAGTTCTTC	CASSLVGTGYNEQFF
many	TRBV6-5	.	TRBJ1-1	TGTGCCAGCAGTTACAGGGGGGCGAACACTGAAGCTTTCTTT	CASSYRGANTEAFF
few	TRBV4-1	.	TRBJ2-2	TGCGCCAGCAGCCAAGTTGAGGGCGGAGCCGGGGAGCTGTTTTTT	CASSQVEGGAGELFF
many	TRBV5-1	TRBD1	TRBJ1-1	TGCGCCAGCAGCACCAACACAGGGGATGGCACTGAAGCTTTCTTT	CASSTNTGDGTEAFF
.	TRBV12-5	.	TRBJ1-2	TGTGCTAGTGGTTTGGTAGTTTACAGGGAGGATTATGGCTACACCTTC	CASGLVVYREDYGYTF
many	TRBV30	.	TRBJ2-3	TGTGCCTGGAGTCGGGCAGGTTGGGATACGCAGTATTTT	CAWSRAGWDTQYF
.	TRBV24-1	TRBD2	TRBJ2-1	TGTGCCACCAGTGACAATACTAGCGGTGAGCAGTTCTTC	CATSDNTSGEQFF
.	TRBV27	.	TRBJ1-3	TGTGCCAGCATGGGTCTCTCTGGAAACACCATATATTTT	CASMGLSGNTIYF
.	TRBV19	.	TRBJ2-5	TGTGCCAGTAGTATAGATTCGGGGGCGCGGGAGACCCAGTACTTC	CASSIDSGARETQYF
.	TRBV7-3	.	TRBJ1-1	TGTGCCAGCAGCGCCGAATACCTCATGCGGACTGAAGCTTTCTTT	CASSAEYLMRTEAFF
many	TRBV10-3	TRBD1	TRBJ1-4	TGTGCCATCAGCGGGGACAGCCCAAATGAAAAACTGTTTTTT	CAISGDSPNEKLFF
many	TRBV24-1	.	TRBJ2-2	TGTGCCACCAGTGGGCAGGGGACCGGGGAGCTGTTTTTT	CATSGQGTGELFF
many	TRBV5-1	.	TRBJ2-1	TGCGCCAGCAGCTTTAGTGGGAGGACGAGCTCCTACAATGAGCAGTTCTTC	CASSFSGRTSSYNEQFF
many	TRBV20-1	.	TRBJ2-7	TGCAGTGCTAGAGGTACGGGGGCGAGGCCCGAGCAGTACTTC	CSARGTGARPEQYF
.	TRBV28	.	TRBJ2-1	TGTGCCGCCCGCCCGGAGTCCTCCTACAATGAGCAGTTCTTC	CAARPESSYNEQFF
.	TRBV19	.	TRBJ1-5	TGTGCCAGTAATACTGGCCCAGCCCTTGGATGGCCCCAGCATTTT	CASNTGPALGWPQHF
.	TRBV28	TRBD1	TRBJ1-5	TGTGCCAGCAGTTCCCCAGGGGGCGGTAATCAGCCCCAGCATTTT	CASSSPGGGNQPQHF
many	TRBV3-1	.	TRBJ1-5	TGTGCCAGCAGCCAAGCCCCCGGGCAGCCCCAGCATTTT	CASSQAPGQPQHF
few	TRBV6-4	TRBD1	TRBJ2-2	TGTGCCAGCAGAAGGACAGGGACAACCGGGGAGCTGTTTTTT	CASRRTGTTGELFF
many	TRBV6-1	.	TRBJ2-1	TGTGCCAGCAGTGAAGCTATGTCGGGGTTGAATGAGCAGTTCTTC	CASSEAMSGLNEQFF
many	TRBV6-1	.	TRBJ1-5	TGTGCCAGCAGAATGGGTGGTAGCAATCAGCCCCAGCATTTT	CASRMGGSNQPQHF
.	TRBV18	.	TRBJ1-1	TGTGCCAGCTCACCCGAGCATGGGGCGACTGAAGCTTTCTTT	CASSPEHGATEAFF
many	TRBV30	.	TRBJ1-1	TGTGCCTGGAACTTTGATCAGGGGACCATGAACACTGAAGCTTTCTTT	CAWNFDQGTMNTEAFF
.	TRBV6-1	TRBD1	TRBJ1-2	TGTGCCAGCAGTGAAATCATAGTTTATGGACAGGATGGCTACACCTTC	CASSEIIVYGQDGYTF
.	TRBV3-1	.	TRBJ2-5	TGTGCCTTCGCAGGGGACGGGGAGACCCAGTACTTC	CAFAGDGETQYF
.	TRBV20-1	TRBD2	TRBJ2-2	TGCAGTGCTGCTCCTAGCGGGAGAGGGGACACCGGGGAGCTGTTTTTT	CSAAPSGRGDTGELFF
few	TRBV6-1	TRBD1	TRBJ1-3	TGTGCCAGCAGCCGGCACCTGGAGGGGGCGGTTGGAAACACCATATATTTT	CASSRHLEGAVGNTIYF